This passage covers 5 T cell receptor beta chains from one sample sequenced in a study of cytotoxic CD8 clonotypes in ibrutinib-treated CLL. Produced via immunoSEQ multiplex PCR; TCRdb's table is partial and in-frame only. The table lists fewer than 400,000 clones, over 55% of them singletons, with roughly 6% in the top ten. The specimen comprised PBMCs, sampled after 36 months of ibrutinib treatment. These receptors originate from a human donor with chronic lymphocytic leukemia.

The genes are TRBV6-1 and TRBJ1-4; 9 positions match TRBD1. CDR3 length equals 14 residues. The germline CDR1 and CDR2 sequences are MNHNS and SASEGT. V dropped 8 bases and J dropped 7; count of bases not matched to a gene: 8. The CDR3 reads CASASTGGGEKLFF. The DNA for the CDR3 is TGTGCCAGCGCTTCGACAGGGGGGGGTGAAAAACTGTTTTTT.

This clone has just a few counts. The chain recombines TRBV2 with TRBJ2-1, with D possibly matching TRBD1 (5 bases). V was pared by 1 base and J by 4 bases, with 5 bases between. This CDR3 contains 13 residues. Germline lookup yields CDR1 SNHLY and CDR2 FYNNEI. The CDR3 DNA sequence: TGTGCCAGCAGTGAAGACAGGTACAATGAGCAGTTCTTC. This gives the protein CASSEDRYNEQFF.

This chain connects TRBV19 to TRBJ2-5; 14 positions agree with TRBD2. Germline assignment: CDR1 LNHDA and CDR2 SQIVND (reference sequence). Trimming took 6 bases from V and 5 from J; bases not matched to a gene: 14. The CDR3 totals 18 residues. The CDR3 DNA is TGTGCCAGTAGCTCCGTCCTAACGGGACTAGCGGGAGATGAGACCCAGTACTTC. This encodes CASSSVLTGLAGDETQYF.

The rearrangement uses TRBV7-9 and TRBJ1-3; D uncertain. Germline V gives CDR1 SEHNR, CDR2 FQNEAQ (reference sequence). With 2 bases removed from V and 2 bases from J, the gap between germline ends came to 10 bases. The CDR3 totals 15 residues. CDR3: CASSLMGTPGNTIYF. CDR3 DNA: TGTGCCAGCAGCTTAATGGGTACCCCTGGAAACACCATATATTTT.

This sequence joins TRBV2 and TRBJ1-2; 10 bases align to TRBD1. Germline V gene data show CDR1 as SNHLY and CDR2 as FYNNEI. J was trimmed by 4 bases and V by 10 bases; bases with no gene match: 6. The CDR3 sequence is 13 residues long. CDR3 sequence (DNA): TGTGCCACAGGGACAGGGGACCTCTATGGCTACACCTTC. Residues: CATGTGDLYGYTF.